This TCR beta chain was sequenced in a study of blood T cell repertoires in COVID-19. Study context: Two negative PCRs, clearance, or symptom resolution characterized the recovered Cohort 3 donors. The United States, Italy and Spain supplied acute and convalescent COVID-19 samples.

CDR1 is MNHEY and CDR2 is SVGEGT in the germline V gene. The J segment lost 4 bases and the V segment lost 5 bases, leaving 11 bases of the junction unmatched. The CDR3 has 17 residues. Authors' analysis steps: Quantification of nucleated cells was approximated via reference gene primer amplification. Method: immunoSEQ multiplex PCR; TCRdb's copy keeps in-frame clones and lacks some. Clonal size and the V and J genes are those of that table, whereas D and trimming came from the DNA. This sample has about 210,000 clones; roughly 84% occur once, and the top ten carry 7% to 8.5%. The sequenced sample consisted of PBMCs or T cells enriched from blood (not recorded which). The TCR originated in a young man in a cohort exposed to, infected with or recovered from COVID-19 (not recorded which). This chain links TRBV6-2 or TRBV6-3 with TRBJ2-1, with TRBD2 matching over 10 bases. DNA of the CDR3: TGTGCCAGCAGTCGGCCCGAAGGGACTAGCGCTTACAATGAGCAGTTCTTC. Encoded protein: CASSRPEGTSAYNEQFF.